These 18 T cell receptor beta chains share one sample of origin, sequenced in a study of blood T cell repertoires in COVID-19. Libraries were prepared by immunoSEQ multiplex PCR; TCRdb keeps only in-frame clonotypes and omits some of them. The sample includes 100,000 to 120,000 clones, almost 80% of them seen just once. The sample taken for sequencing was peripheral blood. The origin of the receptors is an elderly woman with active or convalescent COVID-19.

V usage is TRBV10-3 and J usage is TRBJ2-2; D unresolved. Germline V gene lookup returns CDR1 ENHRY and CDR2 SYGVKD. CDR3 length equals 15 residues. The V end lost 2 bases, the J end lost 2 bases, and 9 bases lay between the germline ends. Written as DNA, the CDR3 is TGTGCCATCAGTGAGACGAGGTCAAACACCGGGGAGCTGTTTTTT. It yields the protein CAISETRSNTGELFF.

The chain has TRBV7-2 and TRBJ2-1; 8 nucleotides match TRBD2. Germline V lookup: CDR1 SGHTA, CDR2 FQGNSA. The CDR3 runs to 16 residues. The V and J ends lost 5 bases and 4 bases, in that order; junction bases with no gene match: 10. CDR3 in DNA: TGTGCCAGCAGCCACGGACTAGCACCTATATACAATGAGCAGTTCTTC. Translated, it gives CASSHGLAPIYNEQFF.

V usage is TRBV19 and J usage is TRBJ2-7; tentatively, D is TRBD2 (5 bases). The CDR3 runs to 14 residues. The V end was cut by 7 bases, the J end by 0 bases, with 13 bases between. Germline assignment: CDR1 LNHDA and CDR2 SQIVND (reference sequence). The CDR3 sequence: CASKDYPYSYEQYF. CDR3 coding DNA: TGTGCCAGTAAAGACTACCCGTACTCCTACGAGCAGTACTTC.

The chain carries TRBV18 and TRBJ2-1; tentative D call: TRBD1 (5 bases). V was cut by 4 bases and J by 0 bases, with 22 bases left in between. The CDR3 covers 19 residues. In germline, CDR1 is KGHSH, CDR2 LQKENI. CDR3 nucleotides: TGTGCCAGCTCACGAAACCCTCCACAACAGGCGAGCTCCTACAATGAGCAGTTCTTC. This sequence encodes CASSRNPPQQASSYNEQFF.

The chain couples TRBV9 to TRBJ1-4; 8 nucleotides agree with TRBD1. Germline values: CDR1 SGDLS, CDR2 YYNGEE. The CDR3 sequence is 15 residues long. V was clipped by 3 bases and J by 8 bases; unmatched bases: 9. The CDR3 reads CASSARDRHHEKLFF. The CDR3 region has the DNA TGTGCCAGCAGCGCCCGGGACAGGCATCACGAAAAACTGTTTTTT.

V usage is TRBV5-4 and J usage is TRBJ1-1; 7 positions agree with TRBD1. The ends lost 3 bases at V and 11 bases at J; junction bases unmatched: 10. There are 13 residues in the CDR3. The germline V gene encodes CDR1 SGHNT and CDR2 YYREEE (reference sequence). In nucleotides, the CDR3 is TGTGCCAGCAGCTCGACAGTAAAACAGGGGGCTTTCTTT. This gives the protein CASSSTVKQGAFF.

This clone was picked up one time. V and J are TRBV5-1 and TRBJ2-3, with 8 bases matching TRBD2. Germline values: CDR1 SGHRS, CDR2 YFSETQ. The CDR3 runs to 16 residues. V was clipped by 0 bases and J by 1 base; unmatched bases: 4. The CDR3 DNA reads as TGCGCCAGCAGCTTGGGCCTAGCGGGCCGCACAGATACGCAGTATTTT. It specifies CASSLGLAGRTDTQYF.

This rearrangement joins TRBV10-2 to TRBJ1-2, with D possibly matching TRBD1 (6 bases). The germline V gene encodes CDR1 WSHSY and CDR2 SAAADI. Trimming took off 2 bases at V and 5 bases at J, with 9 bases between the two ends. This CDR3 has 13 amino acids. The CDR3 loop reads CASSETGRYGYTF. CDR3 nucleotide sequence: TGCGCCAGCAGTGAGACAGGGCGGTATGGCTACACCTTC.

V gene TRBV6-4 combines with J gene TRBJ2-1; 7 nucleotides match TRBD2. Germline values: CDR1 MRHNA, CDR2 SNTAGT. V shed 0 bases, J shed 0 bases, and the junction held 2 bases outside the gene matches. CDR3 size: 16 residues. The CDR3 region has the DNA TGTGCCAGCAGTGACTCGACTAGCAGCTCCTACAATGAGCAGTTCTTC. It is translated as CASSDSTSSSYNEQFF.

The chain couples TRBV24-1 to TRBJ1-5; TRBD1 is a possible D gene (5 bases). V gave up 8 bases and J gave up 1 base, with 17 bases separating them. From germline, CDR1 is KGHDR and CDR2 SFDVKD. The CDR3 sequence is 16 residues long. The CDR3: CATIQGLGVSNQPQHF. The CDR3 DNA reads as TGTGCCACCATTCAGGGTTTAGGTGTCAGCAATCAGCCCCAGCATTTT.

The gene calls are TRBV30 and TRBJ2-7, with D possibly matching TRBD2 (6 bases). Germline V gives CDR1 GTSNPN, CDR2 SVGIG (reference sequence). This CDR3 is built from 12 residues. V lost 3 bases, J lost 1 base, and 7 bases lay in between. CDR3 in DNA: TGTGCCTGGAGCGGGGGTTCCTACGAGCAGTACTTC. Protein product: CAWSGGSYEQYF.

CDR3 sequence: CASSPYRALTF. CDR3 DNA sequence: TGTGCCAGCAGCCCATACAGGGCTTTGACCTTC. The J gene is TRBJ1-2, the V gene TRBV11-2, with TRBD1 as a possible D gene (6 bases). The CDR3 totals 11 residues. The ends were cut back, 5 bases at V and 14 bases at J, with 15 bases in the middle. Germline values: CDR1 SGHAT, CDR2 FQNNGV.

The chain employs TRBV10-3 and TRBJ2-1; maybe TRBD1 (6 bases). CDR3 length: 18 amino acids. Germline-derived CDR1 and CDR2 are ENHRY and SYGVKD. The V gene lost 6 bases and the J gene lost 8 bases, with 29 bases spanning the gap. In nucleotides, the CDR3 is TGTGCCATCAGACCGACAGGAGCCTCGGTCTTGGGTGTGGATGAGCAGTTCTTC. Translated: CAIRPTGASVLGVDEQFF.

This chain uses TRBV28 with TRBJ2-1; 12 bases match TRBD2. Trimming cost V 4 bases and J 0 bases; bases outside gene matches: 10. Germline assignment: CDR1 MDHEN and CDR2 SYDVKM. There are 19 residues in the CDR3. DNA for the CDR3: TGTGCCAGCAGTTCCCCCAGACTAGCGGGAGTTTCCTCCTACAATGAGCAGTTCTTC. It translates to CASSSPRLAGVSSYNEQFF.

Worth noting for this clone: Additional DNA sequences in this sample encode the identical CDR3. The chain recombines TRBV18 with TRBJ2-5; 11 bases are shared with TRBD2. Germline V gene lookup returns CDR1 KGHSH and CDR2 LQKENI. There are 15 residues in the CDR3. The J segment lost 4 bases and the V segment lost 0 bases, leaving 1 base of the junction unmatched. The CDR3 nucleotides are TGTGCCAGCTCACCACCCGGACTAGCGGGAGAGACCCAGTACTTC. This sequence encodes CASSPPGLAGETQYF.

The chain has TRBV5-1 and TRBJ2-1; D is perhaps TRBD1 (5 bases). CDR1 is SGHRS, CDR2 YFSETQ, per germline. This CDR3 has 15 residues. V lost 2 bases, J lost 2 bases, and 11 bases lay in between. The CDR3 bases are TGCGCCAGCAGCTTACCCAAGGGGACCTACAATGAGCAGTTCTTC. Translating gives CASSLPKGTYNEQFF.

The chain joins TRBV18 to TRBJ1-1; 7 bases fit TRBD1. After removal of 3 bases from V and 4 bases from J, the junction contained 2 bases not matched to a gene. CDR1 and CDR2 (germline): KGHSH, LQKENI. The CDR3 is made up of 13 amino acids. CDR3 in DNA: TGTGCCAGCTCACCTCAGGGGGGCACTGAAGCTTTCTTT. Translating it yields CASSPQGGTEAFF.

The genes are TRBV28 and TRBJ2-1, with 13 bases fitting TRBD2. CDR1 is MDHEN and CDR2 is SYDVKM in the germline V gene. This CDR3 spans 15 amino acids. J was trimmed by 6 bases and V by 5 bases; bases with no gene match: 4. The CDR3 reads CASSPWTSGSNEQFF. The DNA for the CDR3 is TGTGCCAGCAGTCCATGGACTAGCGGGAGCAATGAGCAGTTCTTC. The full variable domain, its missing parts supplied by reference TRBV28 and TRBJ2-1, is DVKVTQSSRYLVKRTGEKVFLECVQDMDHENMFWYRQDPGLGLRLIYFSYDVKMKEKGDIPEGYSVSREKKERFSLILESASTNQTSMYLCASSPWTSGSNEQFFGPGTRLTVL.